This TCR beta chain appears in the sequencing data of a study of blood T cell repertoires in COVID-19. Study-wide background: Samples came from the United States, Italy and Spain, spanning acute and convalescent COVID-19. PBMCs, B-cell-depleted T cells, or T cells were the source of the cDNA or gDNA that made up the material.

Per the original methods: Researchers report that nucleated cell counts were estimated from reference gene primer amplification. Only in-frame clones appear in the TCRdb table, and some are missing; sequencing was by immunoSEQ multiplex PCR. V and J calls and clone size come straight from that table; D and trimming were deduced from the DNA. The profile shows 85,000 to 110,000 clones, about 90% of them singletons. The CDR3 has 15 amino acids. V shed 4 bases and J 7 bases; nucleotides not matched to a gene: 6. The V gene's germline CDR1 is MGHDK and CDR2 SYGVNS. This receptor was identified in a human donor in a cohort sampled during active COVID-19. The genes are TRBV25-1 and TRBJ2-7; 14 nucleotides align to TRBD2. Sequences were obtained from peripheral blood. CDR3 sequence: CASSGLAGGRREQYF. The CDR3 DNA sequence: TGTGCCAGCAGTGGACTAGCGGGAGGGAGGAGGGAGCAGTACTTC.